Sequencing of this T cell receptor (beta chain) was carried out in a study of graft-versus-host responses after intestinal transplantation. The method was immunoSEQ multiplex PCR; TCRdb's version includes in-frame clones alone and lacks a portion of them. The sample has 13,000 or so clones, around 85% seen once. Germline V lookup: CDR1 SGHDT, CDR2 YYEEEE. There are 17 residues in the CDR3. Trimming took off 0 bases at V and 1 base at J, with 16 bases between the two ends. The TCR was taken from a human patient who received an intestinal transplant, so some T cells may come from the graft donor. The sample consisted of PBMCs, taken around 290 days after intestinal transplant. The rearrangement uses TRBV5-6 and TRBJ2-5; D may be TRBD1 (6 bases). The CDR3 bases are TGTGCCAGCAGCTTGGCCTTGTTGTCAGGGGCCCAAGAGACCCAGTACTTC. Translated: CASSLALLSGAQETQYF.